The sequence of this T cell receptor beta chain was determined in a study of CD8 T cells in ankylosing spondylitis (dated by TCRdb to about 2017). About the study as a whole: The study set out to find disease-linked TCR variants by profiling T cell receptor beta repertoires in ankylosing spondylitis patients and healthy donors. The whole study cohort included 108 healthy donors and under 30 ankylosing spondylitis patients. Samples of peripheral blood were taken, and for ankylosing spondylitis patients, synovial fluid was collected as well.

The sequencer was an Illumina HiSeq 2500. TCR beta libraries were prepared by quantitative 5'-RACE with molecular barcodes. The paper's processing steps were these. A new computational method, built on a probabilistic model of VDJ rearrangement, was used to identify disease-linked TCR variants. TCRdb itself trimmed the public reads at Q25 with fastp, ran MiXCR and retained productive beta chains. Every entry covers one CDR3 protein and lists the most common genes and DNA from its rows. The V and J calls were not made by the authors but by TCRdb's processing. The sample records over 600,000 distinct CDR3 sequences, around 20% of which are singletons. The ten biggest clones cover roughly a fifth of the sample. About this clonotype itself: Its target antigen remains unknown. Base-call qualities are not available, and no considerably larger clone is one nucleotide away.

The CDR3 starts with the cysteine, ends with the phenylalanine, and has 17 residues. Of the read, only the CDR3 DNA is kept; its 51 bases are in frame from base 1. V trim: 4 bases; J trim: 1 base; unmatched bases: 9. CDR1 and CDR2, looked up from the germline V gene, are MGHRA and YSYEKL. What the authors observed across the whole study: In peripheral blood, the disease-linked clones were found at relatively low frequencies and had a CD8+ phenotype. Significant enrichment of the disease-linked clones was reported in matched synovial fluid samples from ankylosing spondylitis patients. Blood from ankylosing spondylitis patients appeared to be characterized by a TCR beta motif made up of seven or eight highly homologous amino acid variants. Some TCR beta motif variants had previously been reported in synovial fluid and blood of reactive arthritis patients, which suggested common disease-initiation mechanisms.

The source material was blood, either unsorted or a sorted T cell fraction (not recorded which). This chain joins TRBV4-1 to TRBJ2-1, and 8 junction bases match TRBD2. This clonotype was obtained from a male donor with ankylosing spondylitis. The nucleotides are TGCGCCAGCAGCCCAATTATAGCGGGGTTGTCCTACAATGAGCAGTTCTTC. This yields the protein CASSPIIAGLSYNEQFF.